This T cell receptor beta chain was sequenced for a study of blood T cells in healthy people across ages (dated by TCRdb to about 2015). Broadly, across the study: Template switching captured roughly one uniquely barcoded TCR beta cDNA molecule per two T cells in model experiments. To track age-related changes in TCR beta repertoire diversity, the study relied on deep sequencing normalized with unique cDNA molecular identifiers. Four age groups were formed from the donors: young (average roughly 16 years), middle-aged (approximately 42), aged (approximately 60) and long-lived (around 80). To avoid experimental bias, donors of different ages were distributed randomly across sequencing lanes. Two additional independent replicas of 1 million unique cDNA reads from the same blood draw were analyzed for two donors (one aged 18 to 30 and one aged 80 or older).

Preparation of the library involved 5' RACE. The instrument given in TCRdb is Illumina HiSeq 2500. A second PCR of about 6 to 12 cycles was run with a J-beta primer mix and a sample-barcoded 5' primer. A unique molecular identifier was introduced onto each TCR beta cDNA molecule by a template-switch 5' adaptor carrying 12 random nucleotides. At least 2.5 million CDR3-containing paired-end reads were obtained from each sample. The Mint cDNA synthesis kit, primed by a TRBC-specific oligonucleotide, was used to synthesize first-strand cDNA from all RNA. After uracil-DNA glycosylase treatment, a first 18-cycle PCR used universal primers M1SS and BC2_uni_R on all cDNA. Turning to the authors' computational methods: For normalization, 1 million high-quality reads were randomly selected from each sample, with every read carrying a distinct molecular identifier. Instead of being binned into consensus sequences, reads that shared molecular identifiers were thrown out. MiTCR, with a Q25 quality threshold and the strictest error-elimination algorithm, was used for CDR3 identification, clonotype clustering and error correction. A nonparametric unseen species model using Euler transformation provided a lower-bound estimate of total TCR beta diversity. The public reads were reanalyzed by TCRdb: fastp trimming at Q25, MiXCR alignment, in-frame beta chains only. Each entry is one CDR3 protein sequence, shown with its most common DNA and genes. The V and J calls, along with clone size, are taken from TCRdb and not from the paper's own processing. For this sample there are hundreds of thousands of distinct CDR3 sequences; 40% to 60% appear just once. The ten top clones hold about an eighth of the sample.

The CDR3 numbers 13 residues from cysteine through phenylalanine. Of the read, only the CDR3 DNA is kept; its 39 bases are in frame from base 1. V loses 7 bases, J loses 4 bases, and the germline ends lie 13 bases apart. On the study overall, not on this receptor specifically: Estimates of total diversity based on one million sequenced T cells were regarded as lower bounds and as underestimates. The long-lived group showed more naive CD4+ T cells, fewer expanded clones and increased TCR diversity than the aged group, suggesting age selection. Donor CMV infection status was unknown, potentially confounding age-related changes in expanded clonotypes. A strong correlation was found between observed TCR beta diversity and the percentage of naive T cells measured by flow cytometry. Observed TCR beta diversity per million T cells fell roughly linearly with age, and a significant reduction was already apparent by age around 36. Bulk unsorted PBMC profiling prevented conclusive comparison of naive and antigen-experienced compartments.

A remark on this clonotype: What antigen it recognizes has not been identified. Base qualities are not provided; no much larger clone lies one nucleotide away.

The donors were 40 or so Caucasian individuals from Russia, aged 6 to 90 years, who were systemically healthy. About 10 milliliters of peripheral blood were drawn from each donor into EDTA-treated Vacutainer tubes. Ficoll-Paque density-gradient centrifugation was used to isolate PBMCs, with at least 7 million per sample. Total RNA, at least 6 micrograms per sample, was extracted from PBMCs with Trizol reagent. For every donor, an aliquot of PBMCs went through flow cytometry to measure the percentages of naive CD45RAhigh/CD27high T cells. Material for sequencing was blood. The TCR comes from a man aged 25-40 years in good health. The chain was built from TRBV12-3 or TRBV12-4 and TRBJ1-1, with the D gene call left open. The CDR3 protein sequence reads: CASTKGGGTEAFF. Here is the DNA: TGTGCCAGCACAAAAGGAGGTGGCACTGAAGCTTTCTTT.